This T cell receptor beta chain was recorded in a study of CD8+CD57+ T cells in acquired aplastic anemia. Selection for sequencing was limited to patients who had shown CD8+CD57+ cell expansion by flow cytometry. This CDR3 has 14 residues. CDR1 is MNHNS and CDR2 is SASEGT in the germline V gene. V lost 5 bases to trimming and J lost 6 bases, with 17 bases between them. The study's findings and limits: Controls and patients did not differ significantly in CD8+ Simpson's diversity.

Genomic DNA was employed as the template in profiling TCR beta VDJ and CDR3. Each CDR3 protein is one row after TCRdb ran MiXCR on the reads. This sample has about 120,000 distinct CDR3 sequences, with about two fifths found just once. To note about this clonotype: Its antigen is not identified. Here the CDR3 omits its conserved ending phenylalanine or tryptophan, so a read error is the likely source.

The chain recombines TRBV6-1 with TRBJ2-7; D tentatively reads TRBD1 or TRBD2 (5 bases each). The sequencing input was sorted CD4+, CD8+, or CD8+CD57+ T cells (not recorded which) from PBMCs. The sequence was obtained from a human donor with aplastic anemia. The CDR3, as DNA: TGTGCCAGCAGTATGACAGAGGGTGCGAGCGAGCAGTACGCC. Translated, it gives CASSMTEGASEQYA.